This T cell receptor (beta chain) is drawn from a study of cytomegalovirus exposure and HLA in healthy donors. Study at large: Genotyping of roughly 400 donors showed that over 80% belonged to the Caucasian-associated ancestry cluster.

This clone was counted only a few times. The primer mix had 60 Vbeta and 13 Jbeta primers. The table came from immunoSEQ multiplex PCR; TCRdb's copy has only in-frame clones and leaves some out. The table has roughly 150,000 clones, 65% to 90% seen once. The material sequenced was PBMCs. The sequence derives from a woman aged 50 to 60 in good health and CMV-seropositive.

CDR3 residues: CASSTGTGNSYEQYF. In nucleotides, the CDR3 is TGTGCCAGTAGTACCGGGACAGGAAACTCCTACGAGCAGTACTTC. This chain joins TRBV19 and TRBJ2-7, with 8 bases aligning to TRBD1. After removal of 4 bases from V and 0 bases from J, the junction contained 5 bases not matched to a gene. This CDR3 region has 15 residues. The V gene's germline CDR1 is LNHDA and CDR2 SQIVND (reference sequence). Full variable domain (missing parts from reference TRBV19 and TRBJ2-7): DGGITQSPKYLFRKEGQNVTLSCEQNLNHDAMYWYRQDPGQGLRLIYYSQIVNDFQKGDIAEGYSVSREKKESFPLTVTSAQKNPTAFYLCASSTGTGNSYEQYFGPGTRLTVT.